The 2 T cell receptor beta chains below come from one sample, sequenced in a study of neurological immune-mediated disorders. TCRdb recomputed calls from the 5' RACE reads with MiXCR, one row per CDR3 protein. The table lists over 75,000 distinct CDR3 sequences, 5.5% to 6.5% of them singletons. As to time point: longitudinal time-point 2. Sample: PBMCs. The origin of the receptors is an older woman with multiple sclerosis.

This clonotype was picked up many times. The chain carries TRBV20-1 and TRBJ2-1, with 13 bases identical to TRBD2. Germline lookup yields CDR1 DFQATT and CDR2 SNEGSKA (reference sequence). The junction had 3 bases not matched to a gene; V was cut back by 0 bases and J by 4 bases. The CDR3 runs 16 residues. CDR3 in DNA: TGCAGTGCTAGAGATCCGGGACTAGCGGGGTACAATGAGCAGTTCTTC. As protein: CSARDPGLAGYNEQFF.

This clonotype was seen at least ten times. V gene TRBV5-1 combines with J gene TRBJ2-5; D remains unclear. V shed 2 bases and J shed 4 bases, with 15 bases lying between them. Germline assignment: CDR1 SGHRS and CDR2 YFSETQ. The CDR3 runs to 15 residues. The chain's CDR3 is CASSFGSATGETQYF. For the CDR3, the DNA is TGCGCCAGCAGCTTTGGGTCGGCAACCGGAGAGACCCAGTACTTC. Full variable domain (remainder filled in from reference TRBV5-1 and TRBJ2-5): KAGVTQTPRYLIKTRGQQVTLSCSPISGHRSVSWYQQTPGQGLQFLFEYFSETQRNKGNFPGRFSGRQFSNSRSEMNVSTLELGDSALYLCASSFGSATGETQYFGPGTRLLVL.